Shown below are 23 T cell receptor beta chains from a single sample sequenced in a study of regulatory T cells in long-lasting Graves disease. Relying on iRepertoire HTBI primers and Arm-PCR of CDR3 regions, the team built TCR beta libraries. TCRdb ran MiXCR on the multiplex PCR reads and lists one entry per CDR3 protein. Of 520,000 or so distinct CDR3 sequences listed, approximately 12% are singletons. The time point: newly diagnosed GD, antithyroid drugs for less than 3 months. The authors made the TCR library using RNA they extracted from PBMCs. These data were also filed under a second study, of T cells in Graves' hyperthyroidism and ophthalmopathy.

Sequenced here: peripheral blood mononuclear cells (PBMCs), sampled at new diagnosis, from a patient treated with antithyroid drugs. These receptors came from a woman aged 25 to 39 with Graves disease.

A remark on this clonotype: A much larger clone lies a single base off, so this may be a read error. The V gene is TRBV6-2 or TRBV6-3, the J gene TRBJ1-2; no firm D call. The CDR3 loop spans 13 amino acids. Germline V CDR1 and CDR2: MNHEY, SVGEGT. CDR3 residues: CASSYDSGYGCTF. For the CDR3, the DNA is TGTGCCAGCAGTTACGACTCAGGCTATGGCTGCACCTTC.

The chain uses TRBV24-1 and TRBJ1-3, with D perhaps TRBD1 (5 bases). CDR1 is KGHDR, CDR2 SFDVKD, per germline. The CDR3 is made up of 22 amino acids. V was cut by 5 bases and J by 0 bases, with 31 bases left in between. CDR3 in DNA: TGTGCCACCAGTGTACCGGGTCCGGGGACGGAGCCGAACTTCTGCTCTGGAAACACCATATATTTT. It translates to CATSVPGPGTEPNFCSGNTIYF.

This clonotype was counted many times. This chain's CDR3 is CAISDQNTFRETQYF. In DNA, the CDR3 is TGTGCCATCAGTGACCAGAATACGTTTCGGGAGACCCAGTACTTC. This sequence joins TRBV10-3 and TRBJ2-5; D is uncertain. CDR1 is ENHRY and CDR2 is SYGVKD in the germline V gene. V was pared by 3 bases and J by 5 bases, with 16 bases between. The length of the CDR3 is 15 residues.

This clonotype was recorded at least ten times. This chain uses TRBV7-3 with TRBJ1-6; D not certain. Germline CDR1 reads SGHTA; CDR2 reads FQGTGA. V was cut by 5 bases and J by 8 bases, with 10 bases left in between. This CDR3 comprises 13 residues. CDR3 in amino acids: CASSTSGDSPLHF. CDR3 DNA sequence: TGTGCCAGCAGCACTTCCGGGGATTCACCCCTCCACTTT.

This clonotype was recorded many times. The chain uses TRBV28 and TRBJ2-1; D gene uncertain. Per germline, CDR1 MDHEN and CDR2 SYDVKM. Trimming took 3 bases from V and 8 from J, leaving 8 bases between them. This CDR3 has 12 amino acids. CDR3 sequence: CASSFGEDEQFF. The CDR3 bases are TGTGCCAGCAGTTTCGGAGAAGATGAGCAGTTCTTC.

This clonotype has ten or more counts. In DNA form, the CDR3 reads TGTGCCAGCAGCTCCGCGGTTGGCACCGGGGAGCTGTTTTTT. It is translated as CASSSAVGTGELFF. This chain connects TRBV2 to TRBJ2-2, with no clear D. V lost 6 bases to trimming and J lost 4 bases, with 12 bases between them. This CDR3 comprises 14 residues. Germline V gives CDR1 SNHLY, CDR2 FYNNEI.

This clonotype was counted at least ten times. The J gene is TRBJ2-5, the V gene TRBV18, with 8 nucleotides matching TRBD1. J was trimmed by 5 bases and V by 4 bases; bases with no gene match: 9. This CDR3 region has 15 residues. Germline assignment: CDR1 KGHSH and CDR2 LQKENI. Here the CDR3 reads CASSRGTGQRETQYF. The CDR3 nucleotides read TGTGCCAGCTCACGTGGGACAGGTCAACGGGAGACCCAGTACTTC. Variable domain in full (rest from reference TRBV18 and TRBJ2-5): NAGVMQNPRHLVRRRGQEARLRCSPMKGHSHVYWYRQLPEEGLKFMVYLQKENIIDESGMPKERFSAEFPKEGPSILRIQQVVRGDSAAYFCASSRGTGQRETQYFGPGTRLLVL.

The sample holds many counts of this clonotype. The gene calls are TRBV2 and TRBJ2-7; a possible D gene is TRBD1 (5 bases). There are 13 residues in the CDR3. Per the germline V gene, CDR1 is SNHLY and CDR2 is FYNNEI. Trimming took 6 bases from V and 3 from J, leaving 12 bases between them. For the CDR3, the DNA is TGTGCCAGCAGAGGGGATTTCCGCTACGAGCAGTACTTC. Residues: CASRGDFRYEQYF. Full variable domain (missing parts from reference TRBV2 and TRBJ2-7): EPEVTQTPSHQVTQMGQEVILRCVPISNHLYFYWYRQILGQKVEFLVSFYNNEISEKSEIFDDQFSVERPDGSNFTLKIRSTKLEDSAMYFCASRGDFRYEQYFGPGTRLTVT.

The gene calls are TRBV20-1 and TRBJ2-2, with 11 bases aligning to TRBD2. This CDR3 is 16 amino acids long. Trimming cost V 6 bases and J 1 base; bases outside gene matches: 7. The germline V gene has CDR1 DFQATT and CDR2 SNEGSKA (reference sequence). CDR3 in DNA: TGCAGTGCCCGGACTAGCGGGTCTGGGAACACCGGGGAGCTGTTTTTT. Its protein product is CSARTSGSGNTGELFF.

A few counts support this clonotype. The rearrangement links TRBV6-2 or TRBV6-3 to TRBJ1-1, with a weak D call TRBD1 (5 bases). The CDR3 sequence is 14 residues long. Trimming took off 6 bases at V and 4 bases at J, with 15 bases between the two ends. Germline lookup yields CDR1 MNHEY and CDR2 SVGEGT. The CDR3 DNA reads as TGTGCCAGCAGCCCCGAGGGAGGGGTCACTGAAGCTTTCTTT. Protein sequence: CASSPEGGVTEAFF.

This clonotype was observed at least ten times. V and J are TRBV18 and TRBJ2-5, with a weak D call TRBD2 (5 bases). V lost 3 bases and J 5 bases, leaving 10 bases between the germline ends. The CDR3 covers 13 residues. Germline V gene data show CDR1 as KGHSH and CDR2 as LQKENI. CDR3 loop: CASSPGVGETQYF. The DNA for the CDR3 is TGTGCCAGCTCACCCGGGGTTGGGGAGACCCAGTACTTC.

This clonotype has a handful of counts. The rearrangement joins TRBV6-1 to TRBJ1-2; D is undetermined. Germline CDR1 MNHNS, CDR2 SASEGT. This CDR3 spans 15 amino acids. Trimming removed 7 bases from V and 1 base from J, with 16 bases in between. The CDR3 sequence is CASINGGFDNYGYTF. The CDR3 bases are TGTGCCAGCATCAACGGAGGGTTTGATAACTATGGCTACACCTTC.

Worth noting for this clonotype: The conserved final phenylalanine or tryptophan is absent from the CDR3, which likely points to a read error. The chain recombines TRBV5-6 with TRBJ2-7; D might be TRBD2 (6 bases). V was clipped by 1 base and J by 7 bases, with 9 bases between them. Germline V gene lookup returns CDR1 SGHDT and CDR2 YYEEEE. This CDR3 is built from 12 residues. CDR3: CASSLLGGEQYS. The CDR3 DNA reads as TGTGCCAGCAGCTTGCTGGGAGGAGAGCAGTACTCC.

This clonotype has ten or more counts. The chain is built from TRBV20-1 and TRBJ2-2; unclear D gene. CDR1 DFQATT and CDR2 SNEGSKA come from the germline V gene (reference sequence). Trimming took off 0 bases at V and 7 bases at J, with 6 bases between the two ends. This CDR3 comprises 12 residues. The CDR3 reads CSARDQGGELFF. The DNA for the CDR3 is TGCAGTGCTAGAGATCAAGGCGGGGAGCTGTTTTTT.

The table lists this clonotype with many counts. This sequence joins TRBV2 and TRBJ1-6; TRBD1 is a possible D gene (6 bases). The CDR3 totals 14 residues. Germline CDR1 reads SNHLY; CDR2 reads FYNNEI. Trimming took 7 bases from V and 1 from J, leaving 8 bases between them. The DNA of the CDR3 is TGTGCCAGCAACAGGGAGTCCTATAATTCACCCCTCCACTTT. Its translation is CASNRESYNSPLHF. The full variable domain, rest sourced from reference TRBV2 and TRBJ1-6, is EPEVTQTPSHQVTQMGQEVILRCVPISNHLYFYWYRQILGQKVEFLVSFYNNEISEKSEIFDDQFSVERPDGSNFTLKIRSTKLEDSAMYFCASNRESYNSPLHFGNGTRLTVT.

The sample holds many counts of this clonotype. The chain has TRBV28 and TRBJ1-5; D gene unclear. V was pared by 2 bases and J by 6 bases, with 11 bases between. Germline V lookup: CDR1 MDHEN, CDR2 SYDVKM. This CDR3 comprises 14 residues. DNA for the CDR3: TGTGCCAGCAGTTTACAGGAGATCTTTCAGCCCCAGCATTTT. It encodes CASSLQEIFQPQHF.

This clonotype showed up just a few times. This sequence joins TRBV15 and TRBJ1-6, with D possibly matching TRBD1 (5 bases). The CDR3 has 17 residues. The germline V gene has CDR1 LNHNV and CDR2 YYDKDF (reference sequence). V shed 0 bases and J shed 3 bases, with 12 bases lying between them. CDR3 amino acids: CATSRESGSLYNSPLHF. The CDR3 DNA reads TGTGCCACCAGCAGAGAGTCAGGGAGCCTCTATAATTCACCCCTCCACTTT.

This CDR3 is CASSVFPRRQGYSGNTIYF. The CDR3 bases are TGTGCCAGCAGTGTTTTCCCCCGCCGACAGGGGTACTCTGGAAACACCATATATTTT. V gene TRBV2 combines with J gene TRBJ1-3; 8 positions agree with TRBD1. This CDR3 has 19 residues. V gave up 4 bases and J gave up 0 bases; unmatched junction bases: 14. The germline V gene has CDR1 SNHLY and CDR2 FYNNEI.

The gene calls are TRBV7-3 and TRBJ1-2; TRBD1 agrees at 8 bases. Germline V CDR1 and CDR2: SGHTA, FQGTGA. V gave up 6 bases and J gave up 8 bases; unmatched junction bases: 11. CDR3 length: 14 residues. The CDR3 DNA is TGTGCCAGCAGATCGGACAGGGCCACTAGGGGCTACACCTTC. Residues: CASRSDRATRGYTF. Complete variable domain (other parts from reference TRBV7-3 and TRBJ1-2): GAGVSQTPSNKVTEKGKYVELRCDPISGHTALYWYRQSLGQGPEFLIYFQGTGAADDSGLPNDRFFAVRPEGSVSTLKIQRTERGDSAVYLCASRSDRATRGYTFGSGTRLTVV.

This chain connects TRBV20-1 to TRBJ2-7, with a possible D match to TRBD2 (6 bases). CDR3 length: 15 amino acids. V was pared by 0 bases and J by 2 bases, with 14 bases between. Per the germline V gene, CDR1 is DFQATT and CDR2 is SNEGSKA (reference sequence). CDR3 sequence reads: CSARDPGGMTYEQYF. In DNA, the CDR3 is TGCAGTGCTAGAGATCCGGGCGGGATGACCTACGAGCAGTACTTC.

This clonotype was seen repeatedly, ten times or more. The chain is built from TRBV2 and TRBJ1-2, with D possibly TRBD1 on 6 matching bases. Per the germline V gene, CDR1 is SNHLY and CDR2 is FYNNEI. V lost 6 bases to trimming and J lost 8 bases, with 16 bases between them. The CDR3 has 13 amino acids. The CDR3 protein is CASRENRDGGYTF. In DNA, the CDR3 is TGTGCCAGCAGAGAGAACAGGGATGGAGGCTACACCTTC.

This clonotype has ten or more counts. The chain links TRBV20-1 to TRBJ2-7, with TRBD2 as a possible D gene (6 bases). Germline V gene lookup returns CDR1 DFQATT and CDR2 SNEGSKA (reference sequence). The CDR3 sequence is 14 residues long. Between the trimmed V and J ends, which lost 4 bases and 0 bases, there was a span of 13 bases. The CDR3 nucleotides read TGCAGTGCTACTAGCGATAGGAGCTCCTACGAGCAGTACTTC. Protein: CSATSDRSSYEQYF.

The rearrangement joins TRBV2 to TRBJ2-3, with no clear D. This CDR3 spans 12 amino acids. Germline lookup yields CDR1 SNHLY and CDR2 FYNNEI. The germline V and J ends were trimmed by 8 bases and 5 bases, with 11 bases remaining between them. CDR3 in DNA: TGTGCCAGCTCACAACTGGGAGATACGCAGTATTTT. It translates to CASSQLGDTQYF.